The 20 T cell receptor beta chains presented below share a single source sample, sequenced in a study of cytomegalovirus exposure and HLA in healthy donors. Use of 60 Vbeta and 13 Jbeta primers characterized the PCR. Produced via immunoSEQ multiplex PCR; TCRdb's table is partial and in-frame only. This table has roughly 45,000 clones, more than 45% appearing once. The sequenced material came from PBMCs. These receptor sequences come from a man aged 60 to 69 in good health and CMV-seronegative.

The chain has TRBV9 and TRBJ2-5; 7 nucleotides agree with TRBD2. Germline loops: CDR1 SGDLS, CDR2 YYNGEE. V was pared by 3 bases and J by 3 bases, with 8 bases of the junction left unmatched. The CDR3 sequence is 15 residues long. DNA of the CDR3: TGTGCCAGCAGCGAAGGGCGGGAGAAAGAAGAGACCCAGTACTTC. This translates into CASSEGREKEETQYF.

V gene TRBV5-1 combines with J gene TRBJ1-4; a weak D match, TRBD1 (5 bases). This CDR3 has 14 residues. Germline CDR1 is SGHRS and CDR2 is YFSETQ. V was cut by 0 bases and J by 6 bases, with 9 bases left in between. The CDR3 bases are TGCGCCAGCAGCTTGGCGCAGGGCGATGAAAAACTGTTTTTT. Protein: CASSLAQGDEKLFF. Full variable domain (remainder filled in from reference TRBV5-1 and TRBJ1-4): KAGVTQTPRYLIKTRGQQVTLSCSPISGHRSVSWYQQTPGQGLQFLFEYFSETQRNKGNFPGRFSGRQFSNSRSEMNVSTLELGDSALYLCASSLAQGDEKLFFGSGTQLSVL.

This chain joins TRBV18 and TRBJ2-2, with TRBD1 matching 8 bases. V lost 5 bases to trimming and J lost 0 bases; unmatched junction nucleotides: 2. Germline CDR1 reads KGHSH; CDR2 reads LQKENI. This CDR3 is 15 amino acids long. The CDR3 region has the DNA TGTGCCAGCTCATCGGGACAGGCGAACACCGGGGAGCTGTTTTTT. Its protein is CASSSGQANTGELFF.

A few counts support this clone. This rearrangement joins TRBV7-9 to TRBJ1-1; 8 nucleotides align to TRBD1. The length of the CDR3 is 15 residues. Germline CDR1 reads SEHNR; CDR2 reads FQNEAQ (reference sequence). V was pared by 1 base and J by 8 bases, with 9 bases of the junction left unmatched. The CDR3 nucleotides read TGTGCCAGCAGCTTAGAGATTCGGACAGGGTCCGAAGCTTTCTTT. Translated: CASSLEIRTGSEAFF.

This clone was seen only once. CDR3 residues: CASSQAGAGGAEAFF. The CDR3 DNA follows: TGCGCCAGCAGCCAAGCAGGGGCAGGTGGGGCTGAAGCTTTCTTT. The V gene is TRBV4-1, the J gene TRBJ1-1, with a tentative D call TRBD1 (6 bases). Germline assignment: CDR1 MGHRA and CDR2 YSYEKL. The CDR3 consists of 15 residues. Trimming shortened V by 1 base and J by 6 bases, and 15 bases separated the two germline ends.

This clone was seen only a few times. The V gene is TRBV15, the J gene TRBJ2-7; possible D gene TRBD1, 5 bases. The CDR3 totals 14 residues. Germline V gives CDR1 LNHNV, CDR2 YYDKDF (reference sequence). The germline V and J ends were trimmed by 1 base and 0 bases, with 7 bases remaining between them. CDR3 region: CATSRGGDSYEQYF. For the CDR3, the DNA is TGTGCCACCAGCAGAGGGGGCGACTCCTACGAGCAGTACTTC.

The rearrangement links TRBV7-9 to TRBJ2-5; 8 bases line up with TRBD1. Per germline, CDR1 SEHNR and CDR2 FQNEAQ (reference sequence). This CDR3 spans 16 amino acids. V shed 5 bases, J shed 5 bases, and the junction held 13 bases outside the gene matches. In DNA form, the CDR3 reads TGTGCCAGCAGCCAAATTGGACAGGGCGGTGGGGAGACCCAGTACTTC. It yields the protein CASSQIGQGGGETQYF.

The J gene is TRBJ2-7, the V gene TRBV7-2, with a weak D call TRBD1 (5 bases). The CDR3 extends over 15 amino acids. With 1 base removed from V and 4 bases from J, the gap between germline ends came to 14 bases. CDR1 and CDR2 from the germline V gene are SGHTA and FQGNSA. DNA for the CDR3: TGTGCCAGCAGCTTAGACAGGCCCCCCGCTTACGAGCAGTACTTC. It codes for CASSLDRPPAYEQYF.

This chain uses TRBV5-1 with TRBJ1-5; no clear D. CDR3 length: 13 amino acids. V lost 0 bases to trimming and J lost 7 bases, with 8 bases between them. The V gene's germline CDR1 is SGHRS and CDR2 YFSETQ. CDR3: CASSLGVSQPQHF. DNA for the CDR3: TGCGCCAGCAGCTTGGGAGTTTCCCAGCCCCAGCATTTT.

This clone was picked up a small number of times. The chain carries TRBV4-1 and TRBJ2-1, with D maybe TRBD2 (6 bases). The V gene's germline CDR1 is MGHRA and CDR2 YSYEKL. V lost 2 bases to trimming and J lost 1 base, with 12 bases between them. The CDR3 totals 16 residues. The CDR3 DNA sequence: TGCGCCAGCAGCCAATCCCCTAGCGCGTCCTACAATGAGCAGTTCTTC. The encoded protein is CASSQSPSASYNEQFF.

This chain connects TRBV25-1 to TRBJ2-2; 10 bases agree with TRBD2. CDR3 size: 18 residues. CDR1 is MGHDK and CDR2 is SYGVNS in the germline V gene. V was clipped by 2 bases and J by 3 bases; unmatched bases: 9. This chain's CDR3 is CASSERSGLAGDTGELFF. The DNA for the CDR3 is TGTGCCAGCAGTGAAAGGTCGGGGCTAGCGGGAGACACCGGGGAGCTGTTTTTT.

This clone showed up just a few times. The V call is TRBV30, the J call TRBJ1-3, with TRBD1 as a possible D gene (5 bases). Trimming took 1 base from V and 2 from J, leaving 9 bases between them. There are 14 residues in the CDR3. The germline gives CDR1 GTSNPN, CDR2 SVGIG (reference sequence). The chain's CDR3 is CAWSGGTTGNTIYF. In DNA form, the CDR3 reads TGTGCCTGGAGTGGTGGGACTACTGGAAACACCATATATTTT.

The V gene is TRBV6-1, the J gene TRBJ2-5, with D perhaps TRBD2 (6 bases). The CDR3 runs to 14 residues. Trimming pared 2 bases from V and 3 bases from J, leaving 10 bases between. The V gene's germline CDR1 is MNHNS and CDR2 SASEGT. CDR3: CASSESGGEETQYF. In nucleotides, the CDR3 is TGTGCCAGCAGTGAATCCGGAGGGGAAGAGACCCAGTACTTC.

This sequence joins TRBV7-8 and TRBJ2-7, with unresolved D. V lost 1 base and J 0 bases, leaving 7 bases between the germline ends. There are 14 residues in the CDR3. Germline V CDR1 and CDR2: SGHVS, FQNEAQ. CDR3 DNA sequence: TGTGCCAGCAGCTTAGGGGCTAACTCCTACGAGCAGTACTTC. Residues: CASSLGANSYEQYF.

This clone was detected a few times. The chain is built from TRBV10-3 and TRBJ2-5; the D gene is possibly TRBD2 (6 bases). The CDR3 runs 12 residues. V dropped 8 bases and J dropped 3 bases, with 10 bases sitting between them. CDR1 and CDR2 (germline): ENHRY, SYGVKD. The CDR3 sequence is CAIAGIKETQYF. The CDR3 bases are TGTGCCATCGCGGGGATTAAAGAGACCCAGTACTTC.

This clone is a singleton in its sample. The CDR3 nucleotides read TGTGCCAGCTCTCCTCTACCGCGCTATGGCTACACCTTC. Its translation is CASSPLPRYGYTF. The J gene is TRBJ1-2, the V gene TRBV28; no clear D gene. The germline V gene has CDR1 MDHEN and CDR2 SYDVKM. V dropped 8 bases and J dropped 4 bases, with 14 bases sitting between them. The CDR3 length is 13 residues.

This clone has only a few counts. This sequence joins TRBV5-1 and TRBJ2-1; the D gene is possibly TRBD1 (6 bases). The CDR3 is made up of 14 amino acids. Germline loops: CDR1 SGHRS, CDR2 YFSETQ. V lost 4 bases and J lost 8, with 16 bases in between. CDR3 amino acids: CASSPWGRGDEQFF. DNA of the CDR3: TGCGCCAGCAGCCCATGGGGCAGGGGTGATGAGCAGTTCTTC.

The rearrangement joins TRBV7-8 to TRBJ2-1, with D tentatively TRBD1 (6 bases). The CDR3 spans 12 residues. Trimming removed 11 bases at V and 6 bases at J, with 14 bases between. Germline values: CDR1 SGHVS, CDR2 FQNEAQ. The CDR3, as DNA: TGTGCCTGCCGGGACAATGCCAATGAGCAGTTCTTC. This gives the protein CACRDNANEQFF.

CDR3 residues: CASSLGTGINEKLFF. The CDR3 DNA reads as TGTGCCAGCAGCTTAGGGACAGGGATTAATGAAAAACTGTTTTTT. This chain uses TRBV7-9 with TRBJ1-4; 8 bases are a match to TRBD1. The CDR3 totals 15 residues. Trimming cost V 1 base and J 4 bases; bases outside gene matches: 2. Germline CDR1 and CDR2: SEHNR and FQNEAQ (reference sequence).

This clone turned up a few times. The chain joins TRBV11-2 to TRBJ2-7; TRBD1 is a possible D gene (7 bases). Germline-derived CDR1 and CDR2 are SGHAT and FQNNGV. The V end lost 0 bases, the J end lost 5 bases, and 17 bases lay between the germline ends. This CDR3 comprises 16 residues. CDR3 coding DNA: TGTGCCAGCAGCTTAGATTTCCAGGGGGGCTTCCACGAGCAGTACTTC. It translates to CASSLDFQGGFHEQYF.